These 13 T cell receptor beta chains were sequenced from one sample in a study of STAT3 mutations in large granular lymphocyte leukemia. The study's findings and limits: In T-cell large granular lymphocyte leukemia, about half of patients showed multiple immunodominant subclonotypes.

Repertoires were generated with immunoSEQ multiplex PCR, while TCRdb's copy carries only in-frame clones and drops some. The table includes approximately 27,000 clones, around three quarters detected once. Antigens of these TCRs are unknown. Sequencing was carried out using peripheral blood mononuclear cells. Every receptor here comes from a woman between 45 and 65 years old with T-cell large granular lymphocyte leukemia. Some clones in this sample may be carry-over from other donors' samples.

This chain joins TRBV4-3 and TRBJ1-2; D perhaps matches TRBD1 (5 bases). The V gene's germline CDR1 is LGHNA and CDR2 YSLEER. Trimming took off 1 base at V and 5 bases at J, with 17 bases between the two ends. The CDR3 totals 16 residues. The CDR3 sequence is CASSQVLVPRVYGYTF. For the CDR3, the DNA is TGCGCCAGCAGCCAAGTTTTAGTTCCCAGGGTGTATGGCTACACCTTC.

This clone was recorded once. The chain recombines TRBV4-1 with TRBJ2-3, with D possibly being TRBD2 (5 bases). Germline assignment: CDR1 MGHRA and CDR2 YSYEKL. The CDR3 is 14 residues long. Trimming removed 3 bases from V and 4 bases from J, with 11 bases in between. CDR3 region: CASSHRKEADTQYF. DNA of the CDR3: TGCGCCAGCAGCCACAGGAAGGAGGCAGATACGCAGTATTTT.

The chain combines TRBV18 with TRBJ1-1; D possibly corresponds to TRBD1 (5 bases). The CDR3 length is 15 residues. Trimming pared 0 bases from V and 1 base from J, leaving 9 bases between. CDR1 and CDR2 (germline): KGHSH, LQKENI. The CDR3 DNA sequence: TGTGCCAGCTCACCACCGAGGGGTAGGAACACTGAAGCTTTCTTT. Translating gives CASSPPRGRNTEAFF.

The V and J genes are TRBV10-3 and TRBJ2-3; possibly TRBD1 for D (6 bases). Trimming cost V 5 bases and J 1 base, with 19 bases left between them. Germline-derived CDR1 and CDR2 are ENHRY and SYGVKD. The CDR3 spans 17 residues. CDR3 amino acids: CAISKPRTDFGTDTQYF. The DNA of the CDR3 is TGTGCCATCAGTAAGCCCCGGACAGATTTCGGCACAGATACGCAGTATTTT.

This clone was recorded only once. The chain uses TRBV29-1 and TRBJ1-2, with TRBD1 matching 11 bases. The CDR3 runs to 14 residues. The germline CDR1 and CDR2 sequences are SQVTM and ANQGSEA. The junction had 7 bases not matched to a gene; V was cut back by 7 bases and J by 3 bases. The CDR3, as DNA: TGCAGCGGGAAGGGACAGGGGGGGGACTATGGCTACACCTTC. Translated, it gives CSGKGQGGDYGYTF.

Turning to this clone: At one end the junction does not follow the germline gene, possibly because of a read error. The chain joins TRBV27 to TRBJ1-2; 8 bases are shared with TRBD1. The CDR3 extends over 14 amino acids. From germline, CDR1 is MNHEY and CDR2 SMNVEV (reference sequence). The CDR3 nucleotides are TGTGCCAGCAGAACCTCGGACAGGGTCGATGGTTACACCTTC. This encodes CASRTSDRVDGYTF.

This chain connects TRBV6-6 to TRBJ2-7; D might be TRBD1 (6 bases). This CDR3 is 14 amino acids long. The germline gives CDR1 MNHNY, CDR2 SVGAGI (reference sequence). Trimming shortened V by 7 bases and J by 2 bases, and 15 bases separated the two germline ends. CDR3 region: CASIAPGDPYEQYF. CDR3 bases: TGTGCCAGCATCGCTCCAGGGGACCCCTACGAGCAGTACTTC.

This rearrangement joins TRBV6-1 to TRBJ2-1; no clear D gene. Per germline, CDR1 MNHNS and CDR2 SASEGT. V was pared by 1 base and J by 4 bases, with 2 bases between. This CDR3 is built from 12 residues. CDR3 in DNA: TGTGCCAGCAGTGAAGTTTACAATGAGCAGTTCTTC. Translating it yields CASSEVYNEQFF.

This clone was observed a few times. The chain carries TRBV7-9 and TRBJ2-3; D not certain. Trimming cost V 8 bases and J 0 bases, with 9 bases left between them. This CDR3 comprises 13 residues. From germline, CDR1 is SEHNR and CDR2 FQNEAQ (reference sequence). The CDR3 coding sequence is TGTGCCAGCTCACAACAGAGCACAGATACGCAGTATTTT. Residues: CASSQQSTDTQYF.

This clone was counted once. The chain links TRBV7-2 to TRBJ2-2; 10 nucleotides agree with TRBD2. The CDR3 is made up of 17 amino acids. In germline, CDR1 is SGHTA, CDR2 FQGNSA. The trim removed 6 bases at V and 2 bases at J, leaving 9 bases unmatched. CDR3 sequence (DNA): TGTGCCAGCAGTCTACTAGCGGGGAAACTTAACACCGGGGAGCTGTTTTTT. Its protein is CASSLLAGKLNTGELFF.

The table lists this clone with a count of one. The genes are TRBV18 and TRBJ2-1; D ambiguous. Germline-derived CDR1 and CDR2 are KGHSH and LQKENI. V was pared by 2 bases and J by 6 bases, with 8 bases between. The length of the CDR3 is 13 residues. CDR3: CASSPAVLNEQFF. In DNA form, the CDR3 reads TGTGCCAGCTCACCAGCGGTCCTCAATGAGCAGTTCTTC.

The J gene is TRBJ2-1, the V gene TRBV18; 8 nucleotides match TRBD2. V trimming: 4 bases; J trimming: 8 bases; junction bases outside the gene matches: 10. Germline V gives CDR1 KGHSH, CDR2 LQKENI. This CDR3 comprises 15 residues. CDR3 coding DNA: TGTGCCAGCTCACGGGCGGGAGGTCCCACCTATGAGCAGTTCTTC. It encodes CASSRAGGPTYEQFF.

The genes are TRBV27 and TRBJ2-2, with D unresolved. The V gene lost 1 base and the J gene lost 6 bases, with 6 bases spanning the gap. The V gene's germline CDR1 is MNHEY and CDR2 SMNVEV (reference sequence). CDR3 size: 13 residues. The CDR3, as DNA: TGTGCCAGCAGTTTATTTAGGGCCGGGGAGCTGTTTTTT. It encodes CASSLFRAGELFF.